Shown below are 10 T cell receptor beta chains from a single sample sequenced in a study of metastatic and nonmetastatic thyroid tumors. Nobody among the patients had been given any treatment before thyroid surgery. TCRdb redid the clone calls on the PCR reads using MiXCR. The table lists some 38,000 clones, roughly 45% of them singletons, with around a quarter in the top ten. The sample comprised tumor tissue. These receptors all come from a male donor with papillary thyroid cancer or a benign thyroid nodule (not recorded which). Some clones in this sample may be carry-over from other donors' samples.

The CDR3 nucleotides read TGTGCCAGTAGTGCGGACAGGGGAGGCTATGGCTACACCTTC. Amino acids: CASSADRGGYGYTF. The V and J genes are TRBV19 and TRBJ1-2; 9 nucleotides line up with TRBD1. The CDR3 has 14 residues. CDR1 is LNHDA and CDR2 is SQIVND in the germline V gene (reference sequence). Trimming took 5 bases from V and 4 from J; bases not matched to a gene: 5.

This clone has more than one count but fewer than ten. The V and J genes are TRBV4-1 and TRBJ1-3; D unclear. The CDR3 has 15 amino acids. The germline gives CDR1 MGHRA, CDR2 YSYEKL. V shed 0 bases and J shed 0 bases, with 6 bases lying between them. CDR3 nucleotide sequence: TGCGCCAGCAGCCAAGAAGCGGACTCTGGAAACACCATATATTTT. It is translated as CASSQEADSGNTIYF.

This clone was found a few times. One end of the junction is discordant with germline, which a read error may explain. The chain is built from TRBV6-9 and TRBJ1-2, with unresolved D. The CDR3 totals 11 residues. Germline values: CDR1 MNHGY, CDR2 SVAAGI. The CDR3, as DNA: TGTGCCAGCAGTTACGCCCCCCATCCATACTTC. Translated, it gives CASSYAPHPYF.

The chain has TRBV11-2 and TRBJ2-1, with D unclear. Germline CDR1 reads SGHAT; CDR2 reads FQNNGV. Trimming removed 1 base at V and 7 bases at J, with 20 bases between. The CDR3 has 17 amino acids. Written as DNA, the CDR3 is TGTGCCAGCAGCTTAGGAAGGCAGACTGTAGTGGGTAATGAGCAGTTCTTC. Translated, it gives CASSLGRQTVVGNEQFF.

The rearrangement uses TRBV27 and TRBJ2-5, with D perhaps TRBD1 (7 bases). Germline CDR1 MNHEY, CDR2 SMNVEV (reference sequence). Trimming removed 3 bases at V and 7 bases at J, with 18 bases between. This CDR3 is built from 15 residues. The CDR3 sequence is CASSLWRGRFGTQYF. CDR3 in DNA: TGTGCCAGCAGTTTGTGGAGGGGGCGCTTTGGGACCCAGTACTTC.

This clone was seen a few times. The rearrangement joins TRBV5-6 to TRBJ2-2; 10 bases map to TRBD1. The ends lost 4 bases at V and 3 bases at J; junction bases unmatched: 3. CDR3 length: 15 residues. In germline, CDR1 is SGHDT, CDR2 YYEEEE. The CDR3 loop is CASSPGTGDTGELFF. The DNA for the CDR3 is TGTGCCAGCAGCCCCGGGACAGGGGACACCGGGGAGCTGTTTTTT.

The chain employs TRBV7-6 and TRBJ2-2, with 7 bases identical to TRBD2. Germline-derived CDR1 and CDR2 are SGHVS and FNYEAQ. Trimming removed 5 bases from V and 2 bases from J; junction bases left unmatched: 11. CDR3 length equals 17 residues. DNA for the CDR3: TGTGCCAGCAGCCCCCTGGACGCGGGAGTCAACACCGGGGAGCTGTTTTTT. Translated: CASSPLDAGVNTGELFF.

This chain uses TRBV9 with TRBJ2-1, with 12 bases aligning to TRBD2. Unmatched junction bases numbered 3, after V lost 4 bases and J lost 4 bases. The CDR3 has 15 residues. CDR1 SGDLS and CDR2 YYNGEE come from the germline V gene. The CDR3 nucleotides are TGTGCCAGCAGCCCACTAGCGGGAGGATACAATGAGCAGTTCTTC. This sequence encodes CASSPLAGGYNEQFF.

CDR3 nucleotide sequence: TGTGCCAGCAGCCGATTCGACAGCCGAAACACTGAAGCTTTCTTT. Residues: CASSRFDSRNTEAFF. This chain connects TRBV7-9 to TRBJ1-1; D perhaps matches TRBD1 (5 bases). V was cut by 5 bases and J by 2 bases, with 15 bases left in between. The germline V gene encodes CDR1 SEHNR and CDR2 FQNEAQ (reference sequence). This CDR3 has 15 amino acids. The variable domain in full, completed from reference TRBV7-9 and TRBJ1-1, reads DTGVSQNPRHKITKRGQNVTFRCDPISEHNRLYWYRQTLGQGPEFLTYFQNEAQLEKSRLLSDRFSAERPKGSFSTLEIQRTEQGDSAMYLCASSRFDSRNTEAFFGQGTRLTVV.

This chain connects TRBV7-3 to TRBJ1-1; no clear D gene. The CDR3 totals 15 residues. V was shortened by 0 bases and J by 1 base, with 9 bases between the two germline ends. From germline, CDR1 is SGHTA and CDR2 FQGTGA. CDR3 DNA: TGTGCCAGCAGCTTAACGGGAGTAGGGAACACTGAAGCTTTCTTT. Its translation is CASSLTGVGNTEAFF.